This record concerns one T cell receptor beta chain sequence. There are 15 residues in the CDR3. Germline loops: CDR1 MNHNY, CDR2 SVGAGI (reference sequence). V shed 0 bases and J 6 bases; nucleotides not matched to a gene: 4. The assay was immunoSEQ multiplex PCR, and TCRdb's table has in-frame clones only and misses some. Of tens of thousands of clones listed, around 87% are singletons. This entry comes from a study of blood T cell repertoires in COVID-19. The chain carries TRBV6-6 and TRBJ1-2; 10 bases line up with TRBD1. The source of this sequence is a man older than 75 with acute or convalescent COVID-19. The sample was peripheral blood. The CDR3 reads CASSYSRDRGNGYTF. The DNA for the CDR3 is TGTGCCAGCAGTTACTCCCGGGACAGGGGAAATGGCTACACCTTC.